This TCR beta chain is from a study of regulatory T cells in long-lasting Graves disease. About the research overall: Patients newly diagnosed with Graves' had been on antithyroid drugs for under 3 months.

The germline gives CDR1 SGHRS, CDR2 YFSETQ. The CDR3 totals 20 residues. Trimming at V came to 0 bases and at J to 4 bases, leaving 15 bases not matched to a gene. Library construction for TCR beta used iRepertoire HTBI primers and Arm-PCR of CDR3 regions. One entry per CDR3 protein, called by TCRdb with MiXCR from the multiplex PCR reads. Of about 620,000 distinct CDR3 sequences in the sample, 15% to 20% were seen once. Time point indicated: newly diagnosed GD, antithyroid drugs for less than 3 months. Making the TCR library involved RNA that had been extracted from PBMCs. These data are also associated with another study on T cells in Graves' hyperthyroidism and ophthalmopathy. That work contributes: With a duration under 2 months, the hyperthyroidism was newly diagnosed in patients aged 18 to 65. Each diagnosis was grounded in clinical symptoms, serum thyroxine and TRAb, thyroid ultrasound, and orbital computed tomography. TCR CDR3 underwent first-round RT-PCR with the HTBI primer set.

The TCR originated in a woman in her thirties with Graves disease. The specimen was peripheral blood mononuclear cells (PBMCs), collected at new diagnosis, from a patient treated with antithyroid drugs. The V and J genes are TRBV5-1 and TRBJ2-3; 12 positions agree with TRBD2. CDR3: CASSLGKVPGTSGPPDTQYF. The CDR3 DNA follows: TGCGCCAGCAGCTTGGGAAAAGTGCCCGGGACTAGCGGGCCGCCAGATACGCAGTATTTT.